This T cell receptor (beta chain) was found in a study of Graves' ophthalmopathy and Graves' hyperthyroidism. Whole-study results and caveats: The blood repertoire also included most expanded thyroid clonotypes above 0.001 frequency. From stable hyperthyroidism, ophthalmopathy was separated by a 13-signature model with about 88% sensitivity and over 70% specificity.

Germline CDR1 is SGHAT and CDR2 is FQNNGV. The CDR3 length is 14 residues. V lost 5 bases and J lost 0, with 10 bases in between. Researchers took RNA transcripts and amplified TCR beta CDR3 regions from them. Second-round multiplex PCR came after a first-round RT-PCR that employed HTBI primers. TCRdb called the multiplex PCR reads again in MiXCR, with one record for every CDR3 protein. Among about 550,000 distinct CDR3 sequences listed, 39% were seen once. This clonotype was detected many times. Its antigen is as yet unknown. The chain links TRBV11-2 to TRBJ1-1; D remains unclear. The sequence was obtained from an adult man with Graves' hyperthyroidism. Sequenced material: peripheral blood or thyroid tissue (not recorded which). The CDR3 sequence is CASSRASLNTEAFF. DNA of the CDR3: TGTGCCAGCAGCCGCGCTAGCCTGAACACTGAAGCTTTCTTT. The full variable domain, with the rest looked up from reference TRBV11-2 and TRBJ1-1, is EAGVAQSPRYKIIEKRQSVAFWCNPISGHATLYWYQQILGQGPKLLIQFQNNGVVDDSQLPKDRFSAERLKGVDSTLKIQPAKLEDSAVYLCASSRASLNTEAFFGQGTRLTVV.